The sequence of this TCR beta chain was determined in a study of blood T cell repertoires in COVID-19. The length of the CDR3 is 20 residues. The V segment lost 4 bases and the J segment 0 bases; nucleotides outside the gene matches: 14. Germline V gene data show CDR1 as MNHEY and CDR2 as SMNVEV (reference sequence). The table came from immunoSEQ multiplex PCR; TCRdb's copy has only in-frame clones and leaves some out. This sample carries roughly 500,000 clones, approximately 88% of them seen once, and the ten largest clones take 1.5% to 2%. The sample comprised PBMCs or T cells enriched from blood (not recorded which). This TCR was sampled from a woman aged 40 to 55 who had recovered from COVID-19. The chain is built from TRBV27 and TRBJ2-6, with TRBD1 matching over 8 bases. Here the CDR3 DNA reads TGTGCCAGCAGTTACTACGTCGGGACAGGTCAAGTCTCTGGGGCCAACGTCCTGACTTTC. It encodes CASSYYVGTGQVSGANVLTF.